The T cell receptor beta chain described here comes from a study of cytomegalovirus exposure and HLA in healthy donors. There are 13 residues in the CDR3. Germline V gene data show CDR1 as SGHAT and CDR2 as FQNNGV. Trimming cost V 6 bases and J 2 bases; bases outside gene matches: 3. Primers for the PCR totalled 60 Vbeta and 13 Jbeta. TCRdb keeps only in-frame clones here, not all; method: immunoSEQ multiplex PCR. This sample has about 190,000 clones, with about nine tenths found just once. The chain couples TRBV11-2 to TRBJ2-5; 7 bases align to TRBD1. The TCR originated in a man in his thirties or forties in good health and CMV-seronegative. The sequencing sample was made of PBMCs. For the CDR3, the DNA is TGTGCCAGCAGGATGACAGGGCAAGAGACCCAGTACTTC. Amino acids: CASRMTGQETQYF.